The table lists the clone carrying this T cell receptor (beta chain) with a count of one. Its antigen is currently unknown. Produced via immunoSEQ multiplex PCR; TCRdb's table is partial and in-frame only. Found here are approximately 92,000 clones, roughly 95% of them singletons; the top ten hold around 2%. This sample stems from a study of OX40 agonist ivuxolimab in advanced cancers. Overall study: Treatment of patients was with ivuxolimab, an agonistic anti-OX40 (CD134) antibody. Eligibility rules accepted prior anti-PD-1, anti-PD-L1 or anti-CTLA-4 therapy, and around 43% had some.

V dropped 5 bases and J dropped 5 bases, with 19 bases sitting between them. This CDR3 comprises 16 residues. Germline V gene data show CDR1 as SGHNT and CDR2 as YENEEA. Patients had blood sampled at baseline and again on cycle 4 day 1 and cycle 7 day 1. Study-wide results and limits: Expanded clones belonging to CD8+ T cells outnumbered, on average, those of CD4+.

This TCR came from an adult with an advanced solid tumor such as melanoma, head and neck, liver or kidney cancer. The chain recombines TRBV11-3 with TRBJ2-1; a possible D gene is TRBD2 (6 bases). The sample here was CD4+ or CD8+ T cells sorted from blood, taken in a trial of the OX40 agonist ivuxolimab. The CDR3 reads CASSPRRAGSNNEQFF. The CDR3 DNA is TGTGCCAGCAGCCCTCGGAGGGCAGGGTCTAACAATGAGCAGTTCTTC. The full variable domain, with the rest looked up from reference TRBV11-3 and TRBJ2-1, is EAGVVQSPRYKIIEKKQPVAFWCNPISGHNTLYWYLQNLGQGPELLIRYENEEAVDDSQLPKDRFSAERLKGVDSTLKIQPAELGDSAVYLCASSPRRAGSNNEQFFGPGTRLTVL.